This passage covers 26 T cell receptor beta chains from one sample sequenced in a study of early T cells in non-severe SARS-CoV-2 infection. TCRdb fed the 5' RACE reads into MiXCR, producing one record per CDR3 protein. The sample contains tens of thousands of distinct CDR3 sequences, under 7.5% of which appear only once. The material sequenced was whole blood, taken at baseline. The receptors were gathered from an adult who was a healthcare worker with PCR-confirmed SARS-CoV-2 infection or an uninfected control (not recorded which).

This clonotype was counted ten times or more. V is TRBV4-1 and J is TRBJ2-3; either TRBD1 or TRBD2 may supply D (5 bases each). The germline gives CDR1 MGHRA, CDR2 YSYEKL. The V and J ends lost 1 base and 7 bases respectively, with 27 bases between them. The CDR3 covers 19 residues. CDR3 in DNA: TGCGCCAGCAGCCAAGGAGCTGTGCCGGGACGCAAAATTTTGAATACGCAGTATTTT. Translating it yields CASSQGAVPGRKILNTQYF.

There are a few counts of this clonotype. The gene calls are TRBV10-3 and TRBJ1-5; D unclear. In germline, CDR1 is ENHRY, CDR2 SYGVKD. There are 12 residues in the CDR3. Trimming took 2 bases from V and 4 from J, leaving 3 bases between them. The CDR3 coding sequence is TGTGCCATCAGTGAGGGGAATCAGCCCCAGCATTTT. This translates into CAISEGNQPQHF.

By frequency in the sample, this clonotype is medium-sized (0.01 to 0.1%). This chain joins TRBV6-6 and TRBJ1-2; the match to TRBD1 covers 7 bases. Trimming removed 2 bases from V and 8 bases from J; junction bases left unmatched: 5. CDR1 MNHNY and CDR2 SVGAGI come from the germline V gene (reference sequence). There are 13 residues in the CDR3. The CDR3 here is CASSYVGRGGYTF. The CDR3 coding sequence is TGTGCCAGCAGTTACGTCGGCAGGGGGGGCTACACCTTC.

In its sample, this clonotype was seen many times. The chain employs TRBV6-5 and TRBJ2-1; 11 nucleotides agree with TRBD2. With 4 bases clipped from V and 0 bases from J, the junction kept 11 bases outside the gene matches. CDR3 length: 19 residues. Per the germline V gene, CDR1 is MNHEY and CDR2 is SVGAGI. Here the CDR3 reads CASSSKTSGVISSYNEQFF. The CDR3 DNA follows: TGTGCCAGCAGTTCCAAGACTAGCGGGGTGATTAGCTCCTACAATGAGCAGTTCTTC.

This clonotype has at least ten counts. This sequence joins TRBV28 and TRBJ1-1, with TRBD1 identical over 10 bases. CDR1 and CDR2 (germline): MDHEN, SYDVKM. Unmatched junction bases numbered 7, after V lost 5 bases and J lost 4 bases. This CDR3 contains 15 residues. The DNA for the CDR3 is TGTGCCAGCAGTCCGTTAGACAGGGGGCTCACTGAAGCTTTCTTT. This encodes CASSPLDRGLTEAFF.

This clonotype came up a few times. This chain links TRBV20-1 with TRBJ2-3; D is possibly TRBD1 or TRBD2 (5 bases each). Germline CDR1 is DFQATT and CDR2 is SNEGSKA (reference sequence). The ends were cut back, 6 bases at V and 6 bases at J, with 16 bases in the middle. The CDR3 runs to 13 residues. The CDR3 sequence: CSAPGEGSDTQYF. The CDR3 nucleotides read TGCAGTGCCCCCGGAGAGGGGTCGGATACGCAGTATTTT.

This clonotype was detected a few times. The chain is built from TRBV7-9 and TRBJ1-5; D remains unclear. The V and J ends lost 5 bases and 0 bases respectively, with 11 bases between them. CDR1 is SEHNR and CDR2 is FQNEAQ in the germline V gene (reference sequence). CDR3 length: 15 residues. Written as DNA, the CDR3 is TGTGCCAGCAGCGCCTCGGGGATTAGCAATCAGCCCCAGCATTTT. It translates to CASSASGISNQPQHF.

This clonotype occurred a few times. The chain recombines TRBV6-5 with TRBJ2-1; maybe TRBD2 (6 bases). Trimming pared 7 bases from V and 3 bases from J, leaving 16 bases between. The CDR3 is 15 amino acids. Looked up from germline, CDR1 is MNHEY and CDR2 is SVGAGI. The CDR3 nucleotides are TGTGCCAGCACCTTCCGGGCGGGGCTCTACAATGAGCAGTTCTTC. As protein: CASTFRAGLYNEQFF.

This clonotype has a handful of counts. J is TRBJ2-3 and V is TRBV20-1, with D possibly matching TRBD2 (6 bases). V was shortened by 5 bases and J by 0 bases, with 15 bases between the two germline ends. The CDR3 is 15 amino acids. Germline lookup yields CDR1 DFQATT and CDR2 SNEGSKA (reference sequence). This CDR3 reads CSAPLRGRSTDTQYF. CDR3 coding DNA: TGCAGTGCTCCCCTACGGGGGAGAAGCACAGATACGCAGTATTTT.

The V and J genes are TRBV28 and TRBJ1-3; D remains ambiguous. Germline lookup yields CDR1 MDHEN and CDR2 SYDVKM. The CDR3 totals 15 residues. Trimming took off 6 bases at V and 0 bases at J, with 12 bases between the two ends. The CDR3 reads CASSLTAISGNTIYF. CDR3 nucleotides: TGTGCCAGCAGCCTCACAGCGATCTCTGGAAACACCATATATTTT.

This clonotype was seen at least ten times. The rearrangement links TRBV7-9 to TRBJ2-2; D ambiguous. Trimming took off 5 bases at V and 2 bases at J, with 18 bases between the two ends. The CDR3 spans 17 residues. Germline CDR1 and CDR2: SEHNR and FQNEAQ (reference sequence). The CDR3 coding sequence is TGTGCCAGCAGCCACCGCCAGGCAGGCTCTAACACCGGGGAGCTGTTTTTT. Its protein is CASSHRQAGSNTGELFF.

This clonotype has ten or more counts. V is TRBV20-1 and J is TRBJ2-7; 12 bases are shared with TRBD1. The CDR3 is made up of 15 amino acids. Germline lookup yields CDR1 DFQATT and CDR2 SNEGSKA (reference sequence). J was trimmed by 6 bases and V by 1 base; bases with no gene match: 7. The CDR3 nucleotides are TGCAGTGCTAGAGTTCCGGGACAGGGGGCCGTCGAGCAGTACTTC. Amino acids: CSARVPGQGAVEQYF.

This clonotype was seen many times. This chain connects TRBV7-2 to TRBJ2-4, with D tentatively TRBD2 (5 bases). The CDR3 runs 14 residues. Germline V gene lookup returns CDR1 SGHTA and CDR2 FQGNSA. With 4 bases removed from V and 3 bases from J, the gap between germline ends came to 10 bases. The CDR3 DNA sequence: TGTGCCAGCAGCTACGGACTCAACAAAAACATTCAGTACTTC. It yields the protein CASSYGLNKNIQYF.

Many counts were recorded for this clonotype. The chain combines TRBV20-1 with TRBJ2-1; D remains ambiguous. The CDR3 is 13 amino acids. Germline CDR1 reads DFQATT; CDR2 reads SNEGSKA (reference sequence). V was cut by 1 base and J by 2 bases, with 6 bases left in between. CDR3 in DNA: TGCAGTGCTAGAGGGGTCACCTACAATGAGCAGTTCTTC. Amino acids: CSARGVTYNEQFF.

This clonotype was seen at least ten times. The CDR3 region has the DNA TGTGCCAGCAGCTCCCTAAGCGGCACTACAGAGACCCAGTACTTC. Amino acid sequence: CASSSLSGTTETQYF. V and J are TRBV28 and TRBJ2-5; D may be TRBD2 (5 bases). CDR1 and CDR2 from the germline V gene are MDHEN and SYDVKM. This CDR3 comprises 15 residues. V was cut by 6 bases and J by 4 bases, with 18 bases left in between.

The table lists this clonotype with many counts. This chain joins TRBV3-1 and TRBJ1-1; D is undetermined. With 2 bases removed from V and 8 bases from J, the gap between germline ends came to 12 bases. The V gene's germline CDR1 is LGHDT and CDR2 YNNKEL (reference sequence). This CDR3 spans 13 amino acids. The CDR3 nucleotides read TGTGCCAGCAGCCAATATGTGACCGGGGAAGCTTTCTTT. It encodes CASSQYVTGEAFF.

The CDR3 region has the DNA TGCGCCAGCAGCCAGGGACCGGGACTAGCGTCCTACGAGCAGTACTTC. It is translated as CASSQGPGLASYEQYF. The chain carries TRBV4-1 and TRBJ2-7; TRBD2 aligns across 10 bases. The CDR3 consists of 16 residues. Per the germline V gene, CDR1 is MGHRA and CDR2 is YSYEKL. The V segment lost 3 bases and the J segment 1 base; nucleotides outside the gene matches: 6.

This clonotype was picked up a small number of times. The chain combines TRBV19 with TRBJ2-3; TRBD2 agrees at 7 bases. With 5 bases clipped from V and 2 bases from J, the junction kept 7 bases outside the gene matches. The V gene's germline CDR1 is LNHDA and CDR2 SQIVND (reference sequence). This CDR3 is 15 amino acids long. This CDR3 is CASSLGGGPTDTQYF. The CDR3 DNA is TGTGCCAGTAGTCTCGGCGGGGGACCCACAGATACGCAGTATTTT.

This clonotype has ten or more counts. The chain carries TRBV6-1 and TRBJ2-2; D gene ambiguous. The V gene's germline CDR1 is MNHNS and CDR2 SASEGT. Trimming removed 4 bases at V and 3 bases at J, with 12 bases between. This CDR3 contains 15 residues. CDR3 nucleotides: TGTGCCAGCAGTGGCCCGACAACGTACACCGGGGAGCTGTTTTTT. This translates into CASSGPTTYTGELFF.

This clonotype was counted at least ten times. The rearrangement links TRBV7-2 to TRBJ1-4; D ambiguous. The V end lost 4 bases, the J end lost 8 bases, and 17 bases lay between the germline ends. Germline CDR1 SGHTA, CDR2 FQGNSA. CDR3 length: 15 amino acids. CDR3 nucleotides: TGTGCCAGCAGCTCCACTGAAGCCGGGAGGGAAAAACTGTTTTTT. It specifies CASSSTEAGREKLFF.

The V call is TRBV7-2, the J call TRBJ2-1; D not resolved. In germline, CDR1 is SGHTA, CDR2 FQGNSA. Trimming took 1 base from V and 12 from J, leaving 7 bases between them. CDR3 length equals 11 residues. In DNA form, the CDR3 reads TGTGCCAGCAGCTTAGAGCTTAGGCAGTTCTTC. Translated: CASSLELRQFF.

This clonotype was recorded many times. The chain's CDR3 is CASSPGGSGYTF. In nucleotides, the CDR3 is TGTGCCAGCAGTCCTGGGGGCTCTGGCTACACCTTC. The chain recombines TRBV6-5 with TRBJ1-2; perhaps TRBD1 as D (6 bases). This CDR3 has 12 amino acids. Deletions cut 5 bases from V and 7 bases from J, with 11 bases between. Germline CDR1 reads MNHEY; CDR2 reads SVGAGI.

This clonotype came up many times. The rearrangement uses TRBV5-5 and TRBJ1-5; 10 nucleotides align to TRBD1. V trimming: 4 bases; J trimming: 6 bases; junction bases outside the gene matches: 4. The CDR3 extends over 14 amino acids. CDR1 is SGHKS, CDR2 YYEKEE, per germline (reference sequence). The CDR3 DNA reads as TGTGCCAGCAGCGGGACAGGGGTCGGTCAGCCCCAGCATTTT. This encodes CASSGTGVGQPQHF.

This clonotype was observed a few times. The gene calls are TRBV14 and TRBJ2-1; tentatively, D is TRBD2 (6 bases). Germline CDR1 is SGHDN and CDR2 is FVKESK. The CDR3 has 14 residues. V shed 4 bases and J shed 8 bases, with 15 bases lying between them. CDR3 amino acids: CASSLLGSIDEQFF. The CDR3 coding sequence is TGTGCCAGCAGCCTGCTCGGGAGTATCGATGAGCAGTTCTTC.

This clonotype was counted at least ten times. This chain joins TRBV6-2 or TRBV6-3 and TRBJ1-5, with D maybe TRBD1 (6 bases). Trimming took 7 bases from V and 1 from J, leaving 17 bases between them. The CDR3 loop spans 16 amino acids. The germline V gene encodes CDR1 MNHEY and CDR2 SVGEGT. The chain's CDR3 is CASIQQGGGSNQPQHF. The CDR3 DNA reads TGTGCCAGCATTCAACAGGGAGGAGGGAGCAATCAGCCCCAGCATTTT.

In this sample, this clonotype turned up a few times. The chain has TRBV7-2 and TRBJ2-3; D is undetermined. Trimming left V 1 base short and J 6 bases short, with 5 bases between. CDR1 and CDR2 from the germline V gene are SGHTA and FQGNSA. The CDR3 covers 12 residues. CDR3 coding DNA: TGTGCCAGCAGCTTAGGCGAGGATACGCAGTATTTT. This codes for CASSLGEDTQYF.